These T cell receptor beta chains were read from a single sample in a study of blood T cells in healthy people across ages. In TCRdb, the 5' RACE reads were re-called with MiXCR into one record per CDR3 protein. The sample yields 550,000 to 800,000 distinct CDR3 sequences, roughly 32% seen once. Material for sequencing was blood. These receptors were obtained from an elderly woman in good health. Each CDR3 is given with its conserved first and last residue. D genes are given only for firm matches. Size tells how often a clone was seen (once, few, many) or the class of an expanded clone, and some rows leave it out.

-	TRBV20-1	many	TRBJ2-7	CSARDPTRVRDQYF	TGCAGTGCTAGAGATCCGACCCGGGTCAGGGACCAGTACTTC
-	TRBV20-1	many	TRBJ2-1	CSANPTVSSYNEQFF	TGCAGTGCAAACCCGACGGTCAGCTCCTACAATGAGCAGTTCTTC
TRBD2	TRBV5-1	-	TRBJ2-7	CASSFAAGGAVGEQYF	TGCGCCAGCAGCTTCGCTGCGGGAGGGGCGGTAGGCGAGCAGTACTTC
-	TRBV6-5	-	TRBJ2-1	CASSTTRESYEQFF	TGTGCCAGCAGTACGACAAGAGAGTCCTACGAGCAGTTCTTC
-	TRBV30	many	TRBJ2-3	CAWSSRDTQYF	TGTGCCTGGAGTTCCAGGGATACGCAGTATTTT
TRBD2	TRBV7-2	-	TRBJ2-5	CATSDMAGGFQETQYF	TGTGCCACCAGTGATATGGCGGGAGGGTTCCAAGAGACCCAGTACTTC
TRBD1	TRBV28	many	TRBJ2-5	CASSLMTGTYQETQYF	TGTGCCAGCAGTTTAATGACAGGGACGTACCAAGAGACCCAGTACTTC
-	TRBV27	-	TRBJ1-5	CASRLGGNQPQHF	TGTGCCAGCAGGTTGGGGGGGAATCAGCCCCAGCATTTT
-	TRBV20-1	-	TRBJ1-1	CSARVGGSYTEAFF	TGCAGTGCTAGAGTGGGAGGGTCATACACTGAAGCTTTCTTT
TRBD1	TRBV7-6	few	TRBJ1-6	CASSRVGQHNSPLHF	TGTGCCAGCAGTAGGGTGGGACAGCATAATTCACCCCTCCACTTT
-	TRBV19	-	TRBJ2-7	CASSTIPGEQYF	TGTGCCAGTAGTACGATACCGGGCGAGCAGTACTTC
-	TRBV4-2	many	TRBJ1-4	CASSRRRASNEKLFF	TGTGCCAGCAGCCGTCGTCGGGCCTCTAATGAAAAACTGTTTTTT
-	TRBV7-9	-	TRBJ1-1	CASSQTSGAEAFF	TGTGCCAGCAGCCAGACCTCGGGTGCTGAAGCTTTCTTT
-	TRBV11-3	few	TRBJ2-1	CASSLGPGGSGNEQFF	TGTGCCAGCAGCTTAGGTCCGGGGGGCTCGGGAAATGAGCAGTTCTTC
-	TRBV12-3/TRBV12-4	-	TRBJ2-3	CASTVRRGALADTQYF	TGTGCCAGCACCGTCCGCCGAGGAGCCCTCGCAGATACGCAGTATTTT
-	TRBV30	few	TRBJ1-4	CAWSKRGRNEKLFF	TGTGCCTGGAGTAAGAGGGGGAGGAATGAAAAACTGTTTTTT
TRBD1	TRBV6-1	-	TRBJ2-7	CASSPGTDGYEQYF	TGTGCCAGCAGTCCCGGGACAGATGGCTACGAGCAGTACTTC
-	TRBV6-5	many	TRBJ2-3	CASSYSTSGSTDTQYF	TGTGCCAGCAGTTACTCGACCTCGGGGAGCACAGATACGCAGTATTTT
TRBD1	TRBV12-5	few	TRBJ1-5	CASGLATGGGQPQHF	TGTGCTAGTGGTTTGGCTACAGGGGGCGGTCAGCCCCAGCATTTT
-	TRBV5-1	-	TRBJ2-5	CASSLGGEVQETQYF	TGCGCCAGCAGCTTAGGGGGAGAGGTCCAGGAGACCCAGTACTTC
-	TRBV12-3/TRBV12-4	many	TRBJ2-7	CASSFGAGEQYF	TGTGCCAGCAGTTTCGGGGCGGGCGAGCAGTACTTC
TRBD2	TRBV4-2	few	TRBJ2-3	CASSQEPAGGRGTDTQYF	TGTGCCAGCAGCCAAGAACCAGCGGGGGGGCGGGGCACAGATACGCAGTATTTT
TRBD1	TRBV20-1	many	TRBJ2-3	CSADPGQGLDTQYF	TGCAGTGCTGATCCGGGACAGGGTCTAGATACGCAGTATTTT
-	TRBV5-4	many	TRBJ2-5	CASSLDLPQETQYF	TGTGCCAGCAGCTTGGATCTACCCCAAGAGACCCAGTACTTC
-	TRBV29-1	-	TRBJ2-5	CGVEDGATETQYF	TGCGGCGTGGAAGATGGAGCCACAGAGACCCAGTACTTC
-	TRBV12-5	many	TRBJ2-7	CASGPGDGRYEQYF	TGTGCTAGTGGTCCCGGGGACGGTCGCTACGAGCAGTACTTC
-	TRBV20-1	few	TRBJ2-5	CSAAARDPQETQYF	TGCAGTGCTGCGGCTCGGGACCCTCAAGAGACCCAGTACTTC
-	TRBV5-1	many	TRBJ1-2	CASSSEGREDGYTF	TGCGCCAGCAGCTCGGAGGGCCGTGAGGACGGCTACACCTTC